The 32 T cell receptor beta chains reported below all come from one sample, sequenced in a study of T cells in Graves' hyperthyroidism and ophthalmopathy. What was amplified from RNA transcripts were TCR beta CDR3 regions. HTBI primers drove first-round RT-PCR of the TCR CDR3. TCRdb re-called the multiplex PCR reads through MiXCR, storing one row per CDR3 protein. The data hold 550,000 to 800,000 distinct CDR3 sequences, with about 17% observed a single time. The sequenced sample consisted of blood. The receptors here all came from a man between 18 and 29 years old with Graves' hyperthyroidism.

This clonotype turned up a few times. The chain has TRBV2 and TRBJ1-1, with D possibly being TRBD1 (5 bases). Germline V lookup: CDR1 SNHLY, CDR2 FYNNEI. V lost 7 bases, J lost 3 bases, and 15 bases lay in between. This CDR3 region has 14 residues. The CDR3 DNA follows: TGTGCCAGCACCCAAAGTGGGACTTACACTGAAGCTTTCTTT. As protein: CASTQSGTYTEAFF.

CDR3 sequence: CASSSEVDTQYF. In DNA form, the CDR3 reads TGTGCCAGCAGTTCAGAAGTGGATACGCAGTATTTT. V gene TRBV6-2 or TRBV6-3 combines with J gene TRBJ2-3; D is uncertain. CDR1 is MNHEY and CDR2 is SVGEGT in the germline V gene. The CDR3 is 12 amino acids. V lost 4 bases to trimming and J lost 6 bases, with 8 bases between them.

Many counts were recorded for this clonotype. CDR3 DNA: TGTGCCACCAGTGATTCAGACATTCCCCATGGCTACACCTTC. Translating gives CATSDSDIPHGYTF. V usage is TRBV24-1 and J usage is TRBJ1-2; D not resolved. Deletions cut 2 bases from V and 6 bases from J, with 12 bases between. The CDR3 length is 14 residues. Germline assignment: CDR1 KGHDR and CDR2 SFDVKD.

This clonotype has ten or more counts. The V and J genes are TRBV30 and TRBJ2-7; D perhaps matches TRBD1 (5 bases). The CDR3 length is 16 residues. The germline gives CDR1 GTSNPN, CDR2 SVGIG (reference sequence). With 0 bases removed from V and 5 bases from J, the gap between germline ends came to 20 bases. For the CDR3, the DNA is TGTGCCTGGAGTGTACGGCTGGGGCGCGTGATAAACGAGCAGTACTTC. As protein: CAWSVRLGRVINEQYF.

This clonotype was counted ten times or more. The CDR3 loop is CASSSPGENLYEQYF. The CDR3 DNA reads TGTGCCAGCAGTTCCCCAGGGGAGAACCTCTACGAGCAGTACTTC. The chain links TRBV6-2 or TRBV6-3 to TRBJ2-7; TRBD1 is a possible D gene (6 bases). Germline V gene sequence: CDR1 MNHEY, CDR2 SVGEGT. CDR3 size: 15 residues. Between the trimmed V and J ends, which lost 4 bases and 3 bases, there was a span of 16 bases.

The V gene is TRBV13, the J gene TRBJ2-1; 7 nucleotides line up with TRBD1. The germline V gene encodes CDR1 PRHDT and CDR2 FYEKMQ (reference sequence). V lost 7 bases to trimming and J lost 0 bases; unmatched junction nucleotides: 6. The CDR3 runs to 15 residues. The CDR3: CASKLQGSSYNEQFF. As DNA, the CDR3 is TGTGCCAGCAAACTACAGGGGAGCTCCTACAATGAGCAGTTCTTC.

This clonotype was found many times. The chain links TRBV6-6 to TRBJ2-5, with D perhaps TRBD1 (5 bases). From germline, CDR1 is MNHNY and CDR2 SVGAGI (reference sequence). The V gene lost 1 base and the J gene lost 3 bases, with 12 bases spanning the gap. The CDR3 has 15 residues. Here the CDR3 reads CASSYYADREETQYF. CDR3 coding DNA: TGTGCCAGCAGTTACTATGCTGACAGAGAAGAGACCCAGTACTTC.

This rearrangement joins TRBV7-9 to TRBJ2-1; 8 bases are a match to TRBD2. CDR1 is SEHNR and CDR2 is FQNEAQ in the germline V gene (reference sequence). The ends lost 0 bases at V and 6 bases at J; junction bases unmatched: 4. The CDR3 extends over 15 amino acids. DNA of the CDR3: TGTGCCAGCAGCTTAGCCGCGGGAGGAAGCAATGAGCAGTTCTTC. Amino acids: CASSLAAGGSNEQFF.

This clonotype was observed a single time. The rearrangement joins TRBV2 to TRBJ2-3, with 13 bases lining up with TRBD2. V shed 8 bases, J shed 5 bases, and the junction held 7 bases outside the gene matches. Germline V CDR1 and CDR2: SNHLY, FYNNEI. This CDR3 has 15 amino acids. DNA of the CDR3: TGTGCCAGCGACGGACTAGCGGGAGATCTAGATACGCAGTATTTT. Its translation: CASDGLAGDLDTQYF.

This clonotype was detected many times. This rearrangement joins TRBV30 to TRBJ2-2; D remains ambiguous. Germline V gene lookup returns CDR1 GTSNPN and CDR2 SVGIG (reference sequence). The CDR3 consists of 14 residues. The V gene lost 6 bases and the J gene lost 2 bases, with 13 bases spanning the gap. In nucleotides, the CDR3 is TGTGCCTGTGGTCGGACGGCCAACACCGGGGAGCTGTTTTTT. Protein sequence: CACGRTANTGELFF.

This clonotype was observed at least ten times. The chain couples TRBV30 to TRBJ1-1; D not certain. The CDR3 loop spans 13 amino acids. Trimming shortened V by 4 bases and J by 6 bases, and 15 bases separated the two germline ends. The germline V gene encodes CDR1 GTSNPN and CDR2 SVGIG (reference sequence). The CDR3 sequence: CAWTLDHYSEAFF. DNA of the CDR3: TGTGCCTGGACCTTGGACCATTATTCTGAAGCTTTCTTT. The whole variable domain, filled in from reference TRBV30 and TRBJ1-1, reads SQTIHQWPATLVQPVGSPLSLECTVEGTSNPNLYWYRQAAGRGLQLLFYSVGIGQISSEVPQNLSASRPQDRQFILSSKKLLLSDSGFYLCAWTLDHYSEAFFGQGTRLTVV.

Many counts were recorded for this clonotype. This chain connects TRBV29-1 to TRBJ1-1; unclear D gene. Germline CDR1 SQVTM, CDR2 ANQGSEA. The CDR3 length is 13 residues. V dropped 1 base and J dropped 1 base, with 7 bases sitting between them. The CDR3 sequence: CSVEAWPNTEAFF. As DNA, the CDR3 is TGCAGCGTTGAAGCCTGGCCGAACACTGAAGCTTTCTTT.

For this clonotype: This may be a read error, as it is one base from a much larger clone. The V and J genes are TRBV3-1 and TRBJ1-2; no clear D. Looked up from germline, CDR1 is LGHDT and CDR2 is YNNKEL (reference sequence). The V end lost 1 base, the J end lost 8 bases, and 20 bases lay between the germline ends. This CDR3 comprises 16 residues. CDR3 nucleotide sequence: TGTGCCAGCAGCCAAGTTCCCGTCTCGGACGTCGGAGGCTACACCTTC. Its protein is CASSQVPVSDVGGYTF.

This clonotype was picked up one time. This chain uses TRBV6-9 with TRBJ1-1, with 7 bases lining up with TRBD1. Germline CDR1 is MNHGY and CDR2 is SVAAGI. This CDR3 comprises 14 residues. V shed 1 base, J shed 1 base, and the junction held 0 bases outside the gene matches. The CDR3 DNA is TGTGCCAGCAGTTATTACAGGGGGAACACTGAAGCTTTCTTT. Translated, it gives CASSYYRGNTEAFF.

This clonotype occurred a few times. This chain uses TRBV12-3 or TRBV12-4 with TRBJ2-5; the D is unclear. The CDR3 extends over 15 amino acids. V lost 7 bases and J lost 2, with 17 bases in between. Here the CDR3 reads CASKPSYGLQETQYF. In DNA, the CDR3 is TGTGCCAGCAAACCTTCATATGGGCTACAAGAGACCCAGTACTTC.

This clonotype showed up many times. The CDR3 coding sequence is TGTGCCAGCAGCCAGGGACAGGGTCGCTACGAGCAGTACTTC. Translating it yields CASSQGQGRYEQYF. The V gene is TRBV6-1, the J gene TRBJ2-7; 9 nucleotides line up with TRBD1. The CDR3 sequence is 14 residues long. Per germline, CDR1 MNHNS and CDR2 SASEGT. The V gene end was trimmed by 6 bases and the J gene end by 3 bases; junction bases not matched to a gene: 6.

This clonotype was counted between two and nine times. The chain joins TRBV18 to TRBJ2-7; TRBD1 agrees at 8 bases. This CDR3 is 15 amino acids long. The J segment lost 5 bases and the V segment lost 5 bases, leaving 11 bases of the junction unmatched. Germline V CDR1 and CDR2: KGHSH, LQKENI. In DNA form, the CDR3 reads TGTGCCAGCTCAAACGGGGCAGGGGGCCAGAACGAGCAGTACTTC. Its protein is CASSNGAGGQNEQYF.

This clonotype was observed a handful of times. The chain couples TRBV6-1 to TRBJ1-1; a possible D gene is TRBD1 (6 bases). Germline CDR1 reads MNHNS; CDR2 reads SASEGT. V shed 1 base and J shed 5 bases, with 14 bases lying between them. CDR3 length: 15 amino acids. Written as DNA, the CDR3 is TGTGCCAGCAGTGAAGATAGGGGGGGAAGAACTGAAGCTTTCTTT. It encodes CASSEDRGGRTEAFF.

This clonotype was seen many times. V and J are TRBV20-1 and TRBJ2-7; the D call may be TRBD1 or TRBD2 (5 bases each). Germline CDR1 reads DFQATT; CDR2 reads SNEGSKA (reference sequence). Deletions cut 6 bases from V and 3 bases from J, with 24 bases between. The length of the CDR3 is 16 residues. In nucleotides, the CDR3 is TGCAGTGCCACAGCACCCTTCGGGACGCAAGGCTACGAGCAGTACTTC. Amino acids: CSATAPFGTQGYEQYF.

The chain recombines TRBV10-1 with TRBJ2-2; 11 bases are shared with TRBD2. Trimming took 0 bases from V and 1 from J; bases not matched to a gene: 1. Germline V gene data show CDR1 as WNHNN and CDR2 as SYGVQD (reference sequence). The CDR3 runs to 17 residues. The CDR3 reads CASSESTSGVNTGELFF. CDR3 bases: TGCGCCAGCAGTGAGTCGACTAGCGGGGTGAACACCGGGGAGCTGTTTTTT.

This clonotype was recorded many times. In nucleotides, the CDR3 is TGTGCCAGCAGCTTCCGGGACAGGGGACAAGAGACCCAGTACTTC. Protein: CASSFRDRGQETQYF. The rearrangement uses TRBV6-2 or TRBV6-3 and TRBJ2-5, with 10 bases lining up with TRBD1. This CDR3 is built from 15 residues. The V gene's germline CDR1 is MNHEY and CDR2 SVGEGT. Losses at the gene ends were 6 bases for V and 2 bases for J; bases not matched to a gene: 6.

This clonotype was seen ten or more times. The chain recombines TRBV3-1 with TRBJ1-2; D uncertain. Germline V lookup: CDR1 LGHDT, CDR2 YNNKEL (reference sequence). This CDR3 region has 12 residues. V was shortened by 3 bases and J by 4 bases, with 6 bases between the two germline ends. CDR3 residues: CASSHLRYGYTF. CDR3 sequence (DNA): TGTGCCAGCAGCCATCTTCGCTATGGCTACACCTTC.

This clonotype came up many times. This chain connects TRBV20-1 to TRBJ2-3, with TRBD1 matching over 9 bases. Germline CDR1 DFQATT, CDR2 SNEGSKA (reference sequence). The junction had 7 bases not matched to a gene; V was cut back by 6 bases and J by 3 bases. CDR3 length equals 14 residues. The CDR3 spells CSAKPGQGTDTQYF. DNA of the CDR3: TGCAGTGCCAAGCCGGGACAGGGAACAGATACGCAGTATTTT.

The chain joins TRBV7-9 to TRBJ1-4; D is undetermined. This CDR3 region has 14 residues. Germline CDR1 reads SEHNR; CDR2 reads FQNEAQ (reference sequence). V was clipped by 4 bases and J by 8 bases, with 14 bases between them. The CDR3 protein is CASSSSWREEKLFF. In DNA form, the CDR3 reads TGTGCCAGCAGCTCCTCGTGGAGGGAGGAAAAACTGTTTTTT. Based on the CDR3 plus reference TRBV7-9 and TRBJ1-4, the full variable domain is DTGVSQNPRHKITKRGQNVTFRCDPISEHNRLYWYRQTLGQGPEFLTYFQNEAQLEKSRLLSDRFSAERPKGSFSTLEIQRTEQGDSAMYLCASSSSWREEKLFFGSGTQLSVL.

V is TRBV5-6 and J is TRBJ1-1; D gene unclear. Trimming shortened V by 0 bases and J by 1 base, and 7 bases separated the two germline ends. The CDR3 loop spans 14 amino acids. Looked up from germline, CDR1 is SGHDT and CDR2 is YYEEEE. CDR3 in DNA: TGTGCCAGCAGCTTGGCCGAGGGGAACACTGAAGCTTTCTTT. This gives the protein CASSLAEGNTEAFF.

There are many counts of this clonotype. This chain joins TRBV2 and TRBJ2-3; 11 positions agree with TRBD2. J lost 6 bases, V lost 6 bases, and 8 bases had no gene match. CDR1 SNHLY and CDR2 FYNNEI come from the germline V gene. The CDR3 loop spans 15 amino acids. The CDR3 DNA sequence: TGTGCCAGCAGGTCCGGGACTAGCGGTCGGGATACGCAGTATTTT. Translated: CASRSGTSGRDTQYF.

This clonotype showed up many times. The rearrangement joins TRBV30 to TRBJ2-5, with no clear D. Germline assignment: CDR1 GTSNPN and CDR2 SVGIG (reference sequence). CDR3 length equals 15 residues. With 7 bases removed from V and 0 bases from J, the gap between germline ends came to 18 bases. The CDR3: CASLWLAANQETQYF. The DNA for the CDR3 is TGTGCCTCTCTATGGTTGGCGGCAAACCAAGAGACCCAGTACTTC.

This clonotype has ten or more counts. V gene TRBV30 combines with J gene TRBJ2-7; the D is unclear. The germline gives CDR1 GTSNPN, CDR2 SVGIG (reference sequence). This CDR3 spans 13 amino acids. Trimming removed 5 bases from V and 3 bases from J, with 14 bases in between. CDR3 loop: CAWVGDPGYEQYF. The CDR3 nucleotides read TGTGCCTGGGTAGGTGACCCAGGCTACGAGCAGTACTTC.

This clonotype occurred a few times. The chain combines TRBV30 with TRBJ2-7, with a possible D match to TRBD2 (5 bases). V shed 1 base and J shed 2 bases, with 15 bases lying between them. The CDR3 runs 15 residues. Germline assignment: CDR1 GTSNPN and CDR2 SVGIG (reference sequence). CDR3 sequence (DNA): TGTGCCTGGAGTGCGGGATCTAGCCCCACCTACGAGCAGTACTTC. Protein product: CAWSAGSSPTYEQYF.

This clonotype appeared many times. The chain combines TRBV5-1 with TRBJ2-7; a weak D match, TRBD2 (6 bases). The CDR3 sequence is 15 residues long. Germline assignment: CDR1 SGHRS and CDR2 YFSETQ. Between the trimmed V and J ends, which lost 4 bases and 0 bases, there was a span of 14 bases. CDR3 protein: CASSENSGSSYEQYF. In DNA, the CDR3 is TGCGCCAGCAGCGAGAATAGCGGATCCTCCTACGAGCAGTACTTC.

The chain employs TRBV27 and TRBJ2-7; TRBD2 aligns across 7 bases. With 2 bases clipped from V and 6 bases from J, the junction kept 7 bases outside the gene matches. The length of the CDR3 is 14 residues. Germline V CDR1 and CDR2: MNHEY, SMNVEV (reference sequence). Here the CDR3 reads CASSLGEGEGEQYF. CDR3 bases: TGTGCCAGCAGTTTAGGGGAGGGCGAAGGCGAGCAGTACTTC.

The CDR3 region has the DNA TGTGCCAGTAGAAGACCTTCCGGGACAGGGACGAATGAGCAGTTCTTC. This sequence encodes CASRRPSGTGTNEQFF. The chain carries TRBV19 and TRBJ2-1; TRBD1 aligns across 9 bases. The V segment lost 6 bases and the J segment 7 bases; nucleotides outside the gene matches: 13. This CDR3 spans 16 amino acids. The V gene's germline CDR1 is LNHDA and CDR2 SQIVND (reference sequence).